These T cell receptor beta chains were read from a single sample in a study of T cells in Graves' hyperthyroidism and ophthalmopathy. TCRdb processed the multiplex PCR reads anew with MiXCR; each CDR3 protein has one entry. Of under 550,000 distinct CDR3 sequences listed, roughly 15% were seen once; the top ten hold 4% to 6.5%. Sequenced sample: blood. These receptors all stem from a young woman with Graves' hyperthyroidism. The CDR3 runs from the conserved cysteine through the conserved F or W. A D gene is named only where the DNA matches it firmly. A row's size may be missing; if present it is once, few, many or a size class.

v_call	d_call	clone_size	j_call	cdr3_aa	cdr3_nt
TRBV29-1	NA	NA	TRBJ2-5	CSVAGLAWQTQYF	TGCAGCGTTGCAGGTCTAGCTTGGCAGACCCAGTACTTC
TRBV30	NA	many	TRBJ2-5	CAWSVGVRRRSQETQYF	TGTGCCTGGAGTGTAGGGGTTAGGCGTCGTTCCCAAGAGACCCAGTACTTC
TRBV6-2/TRBV6-3	TRBD2	once	TRBJ2-1	CASSYDGGTSGNRNEQFF	TGTGCCAGCAGTTACGACGGGGGGACTAGCGGCAACAGGAATGAGCAGTTCTTC
TRBV3-1	TRBD1	many	TRBJ2-7	CASQGQRTGRYEQYF	TGTGCCAGCCAAGGACAACGGACAGGACGCTACGAGCAGTACTTC
TRBV12-3/TRBV12-4	NA	many	TRBJ1-1	CASSFDGTPRGHMNTEAFF	TGTGCCAGCAGTTTCGACGGGACACCAAGAGGGCACATGAACACTGAAGCTTTCTTT
TRBV28	TRBD2	many	TRBJ2-1	CASSHRTRADNEQFF	TGTGCCAGCAGTCACCGGACTAGGGCAGACAATGAGCAGTTCTTC
TRBV19	TRBD1	NA	TRBJ1-5	CASAEIRGGQPQHF	TGTGCCAGCGCTGAGATCAGGGGGGGTCAGCCCCAGCATTTT
TRBV28	NA	NA	TRBJ2-2	CASSSDKNTGELFF	TGTGCCAGCAGTTCGGACAAGAATACCGGGGAGCTGTTTTTT
TRBV28	NA	many	TRBJ1-2	CASSSIYGYTF	TGTGCCAGCAGTTCAATCTATGGCTACACCTTC
TRBV10-3	NA	NA	TRBJ2-7	CAISVQDEQYF	TGTGCCATCAGTGTTCAGGACGAGCAGTACTTC
TRBV6-5	TRBD1	NA	TRBJ2-6	CASRTSTGGPSGANVLTF	TGTGCCAGCAGGACCTCGACAGGGGGCCCTTCTGGGGCCAACGTCCTGACTTTC
TRBV5-8	NA	NA	TRBJ1-6	CASSPGTASSYNSPLHF	TGTGCCAGCAGCCCTGGGACGGCGAGCTCCTATAATTCACCCCTCCACTTT
TRBV5-4	TRBD1	few	TRBJ1-2	CASSVDRSYGYTF	TGTGCCAGCAGCGTGGACAGGTCCTATGGCTACACCTTC
TRBV3-1	NA	many	TRBJ2-7	CASSQEDGYEQYF	TGTGCCAGCAGCCAAGAGGACGGCTACGAGCAGTACTTC
TRBV12-3/TRBV12-4	TRBD1	few	TRBJ1-4	CASSLVSGGTNEKLFF	TGTGCCAGCAGTTTAGTCTCAGGGGGGACTAATGAAAAACTGTTTTTT
TRBV7-2	NA	many	TRBJ1-1	CASSLGSRANTEAFF	TGTGCCAGCAGCTTAGGTTCCAGGGCGAACACTGAAGCTTTCTTT
TRBV11-2	NA	many	TRBJ2-5	CASSFEGAGTQYF	TGTGCCAGCAGCTTCGAAGGCGCGGGGACCCAGTACTTC
TRBV25-1	NA	few	TRBJ2-6	CASSIFHDPSSGANVLTF	TGTGCCAGCAGTATTTTTCACGACCCTAGCTCTGGGGCCAACGTCCTGACTTTC
TRBV27	NA	many	TRBJ1-2	CASSFSGNYGYTF	TGTGCCAGCAGTTTTTCGGGGAACTATGGCTACACCTTC
TRBV9	NA	few	TRBJ1-5	CASSVVRIRQPQHF	TGTGCCAGCAGCGTAGTACGGATACGGCAGCCCCAGCATTTT